This TCR beta chain is from a study of early T cells in non-severe SARS-CoV-2 infection. About the study: Investigators sequenced bulk RNA drawn from unsorted whole blood, and chains remained unpaired.

Individual cDNA molecules received unique molecular identifiers. One entry per CDR3 protein results from TCRdb running MiXCR on the 5' RACE reads. The table includes tens of thousands of distinct CDR3 sequences, about 10% detected once. The germline V gene encodes CDR1 DFQATT and CDR2 SNEGSKA (reference sequence). The V end lost 0 bases, the J end lost 9 bases, and 12 bases lay between the germline ends. The CDR3 has 14 amino acids. Overall study results and limits: The matching step, a VDJdb search, favored anti-spike CD8 responses and missed private and CD4 specificities.

This clonotype was detected many times. As yet, its antigen is unknown. The origin of this receptor is an adult who was a healthcare worker with PCR-confirmed SARS-CoV-2 infection or an uninfected control (not recorded which). Sequencing was performed on whole blood. The chain has TRBV20-1 and TRBJ1-6; D might be TRBD1 (5 bases). The CDR3 sequence is CSARDQVGGSPLHF. In DNA, the CDR3 is TGCAGTGCTAGAGATCAGGTTGGGGGTTCACCCCTCCACTTT.